Listed below are T cell receptor beta chains from one sample, sequenced in a study of cytomegalovirus exposure and HLA in healthy donors. The protocol was immunoSEQ multiplex PCR, while the TCRdb copy is restricted to in-frame clones and leaves out a portion. Seen here are about 140,000 clones, around 85% observed once, and the top ten hold roughly 4.5%. The sequenced sample consisted of PBMCs. The receptors derive from a man between 40 and 49 years old in good health and CMV-seropositive. CDR3s include the opening cysteine and the closing phenylalanine or tryptophan. The D gene is left open where the match is weak. Clone size is stated in some rows and not others, as once, few, many or a class when expanded.

cdr3_aa: CSVEGRQGGMYEQYF; cdr3_nt: TGCAGCGTTGAAGGTCGACAGGGGGGCATGTACGAGCAGTACTTC; d_call: TRBD1; clone_size: NA; j_call: TRBJ2-7; v_call: TRBV29-1
cdr3_aa: CASSLQGEVKNQPQHF; cdr3_nt: TGTGCCAGCAGCTTACAAGGGGAGGTGAAGAATCAGCCCCAGCATTTT; d_call: NA; clone_size: NA; j_call: TRBJ1-5; v_call: TRBV5-6
cdr3_aa: CASSPGQGGANTEAFF; cdr3_nt: TGTGCCAGTAGTCCCGGACAGGGAGGTGCGAACACTGAAGCTTTCTTT; d_call: TRBD1; clone_size: NA; j_call: TRBJ1-1; v_call: TRBV19
cdr3_aa: CASSQFFYGYTF; cdr3_nt: TGTGCCAGCAGCCAGTTTTTCTATGGCTACACCTTC; d_call: NA; clone_size: NA; j_call: TRBJ1-2; v_call: TRBV5-6
cdr3_aa: CASSLGQVNTEAFF; cdr3_nt: TGCGCCAGCAGCTTGGGACAGGTTAACACTGAAGCTTTCTTT; d_call: NA; clone_size: once; j_call: TRBJ1-1; v_call: TRBV5-1
cdr3_aa: CASMDRTANQPQHF; cdr3_nt: TGTGCCAGCATGGACAGGACCGCTAATCAGCCCCAGCATTTT; d_call: TRBD1; clone_size: NA; j_call: TRBJ1-5; v_call: TRBV2
cdr3_aa: CASSLVLAGGHEQYF; cdr3_nt: TGCGCCAGCAGCTTGGTACTAGCGGGAGGCCACGAGCAGTACTTC; d_call: TRBD2; clone_size: NA; j_call: TRBJ2-7; v_call: TRBV5-1
cdr3_aa: CASSYSTGLSNSPLHF; cdr3_nt: TGTGCCAGCAGTTACTCGACAGGGCTCAGTAATTCACCCCTCCACTTT; d_call: TRBD1; clone_size: few; j_call: TRBJ1-6; v_call: TRBV6-6
cdr3_aa: CASTGQGVTDTQYF; cdr3_nt: TGTGCCAGCACCGGACAGGGGGTCACAGATACGCAGTATTTT; d_call: TRBD1; clone_size: NA; j_call: TRBJ2-3; v_call: TRBV6-1
cdr3_aa: CASSVGLAGGPEQFF; cdr3_nt: TGTGCCAGCAGCGTAGGGCTAGCGGGAGGGCCTGAGCAGTTCTTC; d_call: TRBD2; clone_size: NA; j_call: TRBJ2-1; v_call: TRBV9
cdr3_aa: CSVEGTSGRSAGTGELFF; cdr3_nt: TGCAGCGTTGAAGGGACTAGCGGGAGAAGTGCGGGCACCGGGGAGCTGTTTTTT; d_call: TRBD2; clone_size: NA; j_call: TRBJ2-2; v_call: TRBV29-1
cdr3_aa: CATAQGHSSGYEKLFF; cdr3_nt: TGTGCCACCGCGCAGGGACATTCGTCCGGTTATGAAAAACTGTTTTTT; d_call: NA; clone_size: NA; j_call: TRBJ1-4; v_call: TRBV10-3
cdr3_aa: CASSAGTGRLPTF; cdr3_nt: TGTGCCAGCAGCGCCGGGACAGGCCGTTTGCCCACCTTC; d_call: TRBD1; clone_size: NA; j_call: TRBJ1-2; v_call: TRBV9
cdr3_aa: CASSSTGVSGGELFF; cdr3_nt: TGTGCCAGCAGTTCCACCGGGGTATCGGGCGGGGAGCTGTTTTTT; d_call: NA; clone_size: few; j_call: TRBJ2-2; v_call: TRBV25-1
cdr3_aa: CASSIAGTRNNEQFF; cdr3_nt: TGTGCCAGTAGTATAGCGGGGACTCGCAACAATGAGCAGTTCTTC; d_call: NA; clone_size: NA; j_call: TRBJ2-1; v_call: TRBV19
cdr3_aa: CASSLARVGETQYF; cdr3_nt: TGTGCCAGCAGCTTAGCGAGGGTTGGGGAGACCCAGTACTTC; d_call: NA; clone_size: once; j_call: TRBJ2-5; v_call: TRBV7-2
cdr3_aa: CASSLPRSGQGNTGELFF; cdr3_nt: TGTGCCAGCAGTTTGCCCAGATCGGGACAGGGGAACACCGGGGAGCTGTTTTTT; d_call: TRBD1; clone_size: NA; j_call: TRBJ2-2; v_call: TRBV27
cdr3_aa: CSVDRTSGAGEQYF; cdr3_nt: TGCAGCGTTGACAGGACTAGTGGGGCCGGCGAGCAGTACTTC; d_call: TRBD2; clone_size: NA; j_call: TRBJ2-7; v_call: TRBV29-1
cdr3_aa: CAWSEWAGGETQYF; cdr3_nt: TGTGCCTGGAGTGAATGGGCTGGAGGGGAGACCCAGTACTTC; d_call: NA; clone_size: NA; j_call: TRBJ2-5; v_call: TRBV30
cdr3_aa: CASSHGAGGPYNEQFF; cdr3_nt: TGTGCCAGCAGCCATGGGGCGGGAGGGCCCTACAATGAGCAGTTCTTC; d_call: TRBD2; clone_size: NA; j_call: TRBJ2-1; v_call: TRBV4-2
cdr3_aa: CASSLWTANTEAFF; cdr3_nt: TGTGCCAGCAGCTTATGGACAGCGAACACTGAAGCTTTCTTT; d_call: NA; clone_size: NA; j_call: TRBJ1-1; v_call: TRBV7-9
cdr3_aa: CASSIERGTEAFF; cdr3_nt: TGTGCCAGTAGTATTGAAAGGGGCACTGAAGCTTTCTTT; d_call: NA; clone_size: NA; j_call: TRBJ1-1; v_call: TRBV19
cdr3_aa: CASSFGLERGTGELFF; cdr3_nt: TGTGCCAGCAGCTTTGGCCTAGAAAGGGGAACCGGGGAGCTGTTTTTT; d_call: NA; clone_size: NA; j_call: TRBJ2-2; v_call: TRBV7-9
cdr3_aa: CASRRSGTGYEQYF; cdr3_nt: TGTGCCAGCAGACGTAGCGGGACAGGGTACGAGCAGTACTTC; d_call: NA; clone_size: NA; j_call: TRBJ2-7; v_call: TRBV2
cdr3_aa: CASSQVTRGIAKNIQYF; cdr3_nt: TGCGCCAGCAGCCAAGTAACCCGGGGGATAGCCAAAAACATTCAGTACTTC; d_call: NA; clone_size: NA; j_call: TRBJ2-4; v_call: TRBV4-1
cdr3_aa: CASSPRGKGNYGYTF; cdr3_nt: TGTGCCAGCTCACCTCGGGGAAAGGGCAACTATGGCTACACCTTC; d_call: NA; clone_size: NA; j_call: TRBJ1-2; v_call: TRBV18
cdr3_aa: CASSPGLAGGPEIEQFF; cdr3_nt: TGTGCCAGCAGCCCTGGACTAGCGGGGGGGCCGGAGATTGAGCAGTTCTTC; d_call: TRBD2; clone_size: NA; j_call: TRBJ2-1; v_call: TRBV14
cdr3_aa: CASSLGRAGVLNEQFF; cdr3_nt: TGTGCCAGCAGCTTAGGACGAGCGGGGGTGCTCAATGAGCAGTTCTTC; d_call: TRBD2; clone_size: NA; j_call: TRBJ2-1; v_call: TRBV7-6
cdr3_aa: CASSLTGDHEQYF; cdr3_nt: TGTGCCAGCAGCTTAACAGGGGATCACGAGCAGTACTTC; d_call: NA; clone_size: NA; j_call: TRBJ2-7; v_call: TRBV7-3
cdr3_aa: CASSLSSGWVEGTQYF; cdr3_nt: TGTGCCAGCAGTTTATCCTCGGGGTGGGTGGAAGGGACCCAGTACTTC; d_call: NA; clone_size: NA; j_call: TRBJ2-5; v_call: TRBV27
cdr3_aa: CASSAKPGSGLPTAQYF; cdr3_nt: TGTGCCAGCAGCGCCAAGCCAGGGTCGGGACTCCCTACGGCGCAGTATTTT; d_call: NA; clone_size: NA; j_call: TRBJ2-3; v_call: TRBV7-9
cdr3_aa: CASTSGASGANVLTF; cdr3_nt: TGTGCCAGCACCTCGGGAGCCTCTGGGGCCAACGTCCTGACTTTC; d_call: NA; clone_size: NA; j_call: TRBJ2-6; v_call: TRBV5-6
cdr3_aa: CASSGRGLADSYEQYF; cdr3_nt: TGTGCCAGCAGCGGACGAGGACTAGCGGATTCCTACGAGCAGTACTTC; d_call: TRBD2; clone_size: NA; j_call: TRBJ2-7; v_call: TRBV7-9
cdr3_aa: CASSLTRTGRVNTGELFF; cdr3_nt: TGTGCCAGCAGCTTAACCCGGACAGGGAGGGTCAACACCGGGGAGCTGTTTTTT; d_call: NA; clone_size: NA; j_call: TRBJ2-2; v_call: TRBV7-8
cdr3_aa: CASSIGRARQPQHF; cdr3_nt: TGTGCCAGTAGTATTGGCAGGGCCCGTCAGCCCCAGCATTTT; d_call: NA; clone_size: once; j_call: TRBJ1-5; v_call: TRBV19
cdr3_aa: CSSSIQGNNYGYTF; cdr3_nt: TGTTCCAGCAGCATACAGGGGAATAACTATGGCTACACCTTC; d_call: TRBD1; clone_size: once; j_call: TRBJ1-2; v_call: TRBV7-9
cdr3_aa: CASSFGTLRFQTQYF; cdr3_nt: TGTGCCAGCAGCTTCGGGACACTCCGTTTTCAGACCCAGTACTTC; d_call: NA; clone_size: NA; j_call: TRBJ2-5; v_call: TRBV5-6
cdr3_aa: CASSYTVDRFGEKLFF; cdr3_nt: TGTGCCAGCAGTTACACCGTGGACAGGTTTGGGGAAAAACTGTTTTTT; d_call: TRBD1; clone_size: NA; j_call: TRBJ1-4; v_call: TRBV6-6
cdr3_aa: CASSTTTGRSYSYEQYF; cdr3_nt: TGTGCCAGTAGTACCACGACAGGAAGGTCTTACTCCTACGAGCAGTACTTC; d_call: NA; clone_size: NA; j_call: TRBJ2-7; v_call: TRBV19
cdr3_aa: CASSESSSGSYEQYF; cdr3_nt: TGCGCCAGCAGTGAGTCCAGTAGCGGCTCCTACGAGCAGTACTTC; d_call: NA; clone_size: NA; j_call: TRBJ2-7; v_call: TRBV10-1
cdr3_aa: CASSQEGSVAKNIQYF; cdr3_nt: TGCGCCAGCAGCCAAGAAGGCAGCGTAGCCAAAAACATTCAGTACTTC; d_call: NA; clone_size: few; j_call: TRBJ2-4; v_call: TRBV4-1
cdr3_aa: CASSGSGGLTEAFF; cdr3_nt: TGTGCCAGCAGCGGGTCGGGAGGGCTCACTGAAGCTTTCTTT; d_call: NA; clone_size: NA; j_call: TRBJ1-1; v_call: TRBV5-5
cdr3_aa: CASSSGGTLYGYTF; cdr3_nt: TGTGCCAGCAGTTCCGGCGGGACCCTCTATGGCTACACCTTC; d_call: NA; clone_size: NA; j_call: TRBJ1-2; v_call: TRBV6-5
cdr3_aa: CASSLGQLNTEAFF; cdr3_nt: TGTGCCAGCAGCTTAGGACAGCTTAACACTGAAGCTTTCTTT; d_call: NA; clone_size: NA; j_call: TRBJ1-1; v_call: TRBV11-3
cdr3_aa: CASSKQGGATEAFF; cdr3_nt: TGTGCCAGCAGTAAACAGGGTGGTGCGACTGAAGCTTTCTTT; d_call: NA; clone_size: NA; j_call: TRBJ1-1; v_call: TRBV2
cdr3_aa: CASSPQGVPSYEQYF; cdr3_nt: TGTGCCAGCTCACCACAAGGGGTTCCCTCCTACGAGCAGTACTTC; d_call: NA; clone_size: NA; j_call: TRBJ2-7; v_call: TRBV18
cdr3_aa: CASSGNRGSSYNEQFF; cdr3_nt: TGTGCCAGCAGCGGCAACAGGGGAAGCTCTTACAATGAGCAGTTCTTC; d_call: TRBD1; clone_size: once; j_call: TRBJ2-1; v_call: TRBV11-2
cdr3_aa: CASSESMPQGENTEAFF; cdr3_nt: TGCGCCAGCAGTGAATCGATGCCACAGGGAGAGAACACTGAAGCTTTCTTT; d_call: NA; clone_size: NA; j_call: TRBJ1-1; v_call: TRBV10-1
cdr3_aa: CATSRAGVNNNEQFF; cdr3_nt: TGTGCCACTTCAAGAGCGGGAGTGAACAACAATGAGCAGTTCTTC; d_call: TRBD2; clone_size: NA; j_call: TRBJ2-1; v_call: TRBV10-3
cdr3_aa: CAIRPGTGNTIYF; cdr3_nt: TGTGCCATCAGGCCGGGAACTGGAAACACCATATATTTT; d_call: NA; clone_size: few; j_call: TRBJ1-3; v_call: TRBV6-1
cdr3_aa: CASSQGLGSDTQYF; cdr3_nt: TGCGCCAGCAGCCAGGGTTTGGGCTCGGATACGCAGTATTTT; d_call: NA; clone_size: NA; j_call: TRBJ2-3; v_call: TRBV5-1